The source of this T cell receptor beta chain is a study of T-cell memory formation after mild COVID-19. Findings and limits, study-wide: Later expanders leaned CD4+, whereas day 15 to 85 contracting clones were balanced CD4/CD8.

CDR3 size: 14 residues. The germline CDR1 and CDR2 sequences are LGHNA and YNFKEQ. V was shortened by 1 base and J by 3 bases, with 10 bases between the two germline ends. Regarding this clonotype: Its target is not known.

From the 5' RACE reads, TCRdb called clonotypes with MiXCR, one entry per CDR3 protein. The table includes roughly 100,000 distinct CDR3 sequences, about 15% detected once. This TCR came from an adult woman who had mild COVID-19 (a few samples of this study predate the infection). Cell type and time point are not known. Sequences were obtained from PBMCs or a T cell subset sorted from them (not recorded which). The chain recombines TRBV4-2 with TRBJ2-7; D might be TRBD1 (5 bases). In DNA, the CDR3 is TGTGCCAGCAGCCAAGGACAGTCGTTCTACGAGCAGTACTTC. Protein product: CASSQGQSFYEQYF.